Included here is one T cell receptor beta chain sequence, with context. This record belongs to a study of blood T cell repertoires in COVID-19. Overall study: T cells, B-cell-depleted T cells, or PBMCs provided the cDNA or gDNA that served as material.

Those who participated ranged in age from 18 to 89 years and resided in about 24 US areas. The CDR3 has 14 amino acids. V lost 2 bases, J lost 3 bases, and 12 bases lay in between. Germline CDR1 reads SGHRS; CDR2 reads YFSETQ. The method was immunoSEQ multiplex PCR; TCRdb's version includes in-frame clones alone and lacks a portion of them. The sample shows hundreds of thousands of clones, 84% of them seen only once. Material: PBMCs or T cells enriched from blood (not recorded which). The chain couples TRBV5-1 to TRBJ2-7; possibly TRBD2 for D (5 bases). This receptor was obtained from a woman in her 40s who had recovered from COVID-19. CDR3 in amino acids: CASSLLCGFYEQYV. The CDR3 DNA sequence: TGCGCCAGCAGCTTATTGTGCGGGTTCTACGAGCAGTACGTC.